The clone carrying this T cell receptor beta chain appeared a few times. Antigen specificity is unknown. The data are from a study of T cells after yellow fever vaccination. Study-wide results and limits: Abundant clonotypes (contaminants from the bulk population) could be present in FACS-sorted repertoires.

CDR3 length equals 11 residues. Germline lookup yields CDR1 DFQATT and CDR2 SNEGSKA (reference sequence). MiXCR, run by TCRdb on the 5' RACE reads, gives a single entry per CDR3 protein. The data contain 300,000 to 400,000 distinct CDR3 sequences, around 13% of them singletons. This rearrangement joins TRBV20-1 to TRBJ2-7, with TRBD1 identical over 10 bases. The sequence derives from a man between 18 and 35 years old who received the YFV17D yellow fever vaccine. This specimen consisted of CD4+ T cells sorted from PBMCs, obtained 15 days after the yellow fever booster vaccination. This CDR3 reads CSASGDRGWHV. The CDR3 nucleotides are TGCAGTGCTAGCGGGGACAGGGGATGGCACGTC.